This T cell receptor beta chain was sequenced in a study of shared clonotypes between healthy human individuals. General study points: What limited the represented genetic and exposure-history diversity was the small number of donors.

The assay was immunoSEQ multiplex PCR, and TCRdb's table has in-frame clones only and misses some. The sample includes more than 2 million clones, roughly 95% of them seen just once. With regard to this clone: Its antigen is as yet unknown.

CD45RO-negative cells were positively selected for CCR7, leaving out terminally differentiated effector memory CD45RA+ cells. The trim removed 1 base at V and 5 bases at J, leaving 5 bases unmatched. Germline CDR1 is SGHVS and CDR2 is FQNEAQ. The CDR3 covers 16 residues. The sequence came from a man aged 18 to 30 in good health. The material sequenced was naive CD8+ T cells sorted from blood. This chain links TRBV7-8 with TRBJ2-5, with 12 nucleotides matching TRBD2. The CDR3 is CASSLGLAGVGETQYF. The CDR3 nucleotides are TGTGCCAGCAGCTTAGGACTAGCGGGAGTTGGGGAGACCCAGTACTTC.